The T cell receptor (beta chain) under discussion was sequenced for a study of T cells in Graves' hyperthyroidism and ophthalmopathy. Background on the study: Peripheral blood was drawn at first diagnosis, prior to all treatment. Study-wide results and limits: The blood repertoire included most of the expanded thyroid clonotypes above 0.001. Progression to ophthalmopathy was predicted a median of roughly 6.5 months early.

Trimming removed 2 bases from V and 12 bases from J; junction bases left unmatched: 18. There are 15 residues in the CDR3. Germline CDR1 is DFQATT and CDR2 is SNEGSKA (reference sequence). Thyroid ultrasound and orbital computed tomography, with clinical symptoms and serum thyroxine and TRAb, informed diagnoses. This clonotype has a count of ten or more. No antigen is known for it. Amplification of TCR beta CDR3 regions used RNA as the template. The HTBI primer set drove a first-round RT-PCR of the TCR CDR3. TCRdb reprocessed the multiplex PCR reads with MiXCR, giving one entry per CDR3 protein. The sample shows about 610,000 distinct CDR3 sequences, approximately 14% of them seen only once.

Sample: blood. This chain uses TRBV20-1 with TRBJ1-2; TRBD1 agrees at 7 bases. The receptor was isolated from a woman aged 40-49 years with Graves' ophthalmopathy. In DNA form, the CDR3 reads TGCAGTGCTAGATCGTACTCACAGGGGCGGGTATGGGACACCTTC. It yields the protein CSARSYSQGRVWDTF.